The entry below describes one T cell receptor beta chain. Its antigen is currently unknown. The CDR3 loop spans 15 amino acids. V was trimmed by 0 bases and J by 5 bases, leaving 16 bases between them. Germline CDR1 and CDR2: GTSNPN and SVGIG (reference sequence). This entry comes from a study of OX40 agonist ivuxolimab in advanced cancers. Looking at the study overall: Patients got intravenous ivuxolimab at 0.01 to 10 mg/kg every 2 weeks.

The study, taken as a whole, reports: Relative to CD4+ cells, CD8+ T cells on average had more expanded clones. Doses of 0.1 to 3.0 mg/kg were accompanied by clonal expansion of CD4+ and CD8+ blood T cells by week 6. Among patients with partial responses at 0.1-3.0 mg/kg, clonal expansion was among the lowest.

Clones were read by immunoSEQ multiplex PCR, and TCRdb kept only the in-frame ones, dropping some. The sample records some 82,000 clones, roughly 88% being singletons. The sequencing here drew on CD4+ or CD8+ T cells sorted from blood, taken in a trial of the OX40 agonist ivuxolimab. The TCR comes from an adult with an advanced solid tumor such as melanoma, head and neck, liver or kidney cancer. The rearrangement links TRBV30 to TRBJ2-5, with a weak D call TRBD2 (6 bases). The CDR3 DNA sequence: TGTGCCTGGAGTGTACGAGCCGGGAGAGGGGAGACCCAGTACTTC. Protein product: CAWSVRAGRGETQYF.